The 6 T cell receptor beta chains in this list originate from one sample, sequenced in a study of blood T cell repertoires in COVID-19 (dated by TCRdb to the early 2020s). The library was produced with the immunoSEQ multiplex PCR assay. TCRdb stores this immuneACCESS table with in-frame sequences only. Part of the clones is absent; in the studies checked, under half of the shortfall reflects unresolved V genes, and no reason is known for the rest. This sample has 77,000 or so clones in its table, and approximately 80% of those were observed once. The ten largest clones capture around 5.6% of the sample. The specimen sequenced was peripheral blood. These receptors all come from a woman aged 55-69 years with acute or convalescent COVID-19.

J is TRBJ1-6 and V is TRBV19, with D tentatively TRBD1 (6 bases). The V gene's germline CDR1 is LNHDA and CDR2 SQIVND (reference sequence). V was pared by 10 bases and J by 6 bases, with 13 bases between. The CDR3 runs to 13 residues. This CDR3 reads CATGDTPNSPLHF. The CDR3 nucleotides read TGTGCCACAGGGGACACACCTAATTCACCCCTCCACTTT.

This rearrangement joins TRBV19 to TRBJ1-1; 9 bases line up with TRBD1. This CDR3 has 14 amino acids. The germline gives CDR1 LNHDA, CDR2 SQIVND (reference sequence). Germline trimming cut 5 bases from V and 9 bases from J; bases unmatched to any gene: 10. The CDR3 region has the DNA TGTGCCAGTAGTCCGAGGGACAGGGCCCCTAAAGCTTTCTTT. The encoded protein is CASSPRDRAPKAFF.

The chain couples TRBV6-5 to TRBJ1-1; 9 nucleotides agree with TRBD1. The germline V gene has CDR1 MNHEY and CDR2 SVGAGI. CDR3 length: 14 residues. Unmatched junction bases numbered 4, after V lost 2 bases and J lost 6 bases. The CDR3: CASSYEWTGAEAFF. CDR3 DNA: TGTGCCAGCAGTTACGAATGGACAGGGGCTGAAGCTTTCTTT.

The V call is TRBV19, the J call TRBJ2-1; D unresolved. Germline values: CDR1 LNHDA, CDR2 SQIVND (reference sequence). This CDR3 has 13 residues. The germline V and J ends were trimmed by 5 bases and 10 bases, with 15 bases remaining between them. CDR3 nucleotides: TGTGCCAGTAGTGAACGCAAAGCACGGGAGCAGTTCTTC. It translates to CASSERKAREQFF.

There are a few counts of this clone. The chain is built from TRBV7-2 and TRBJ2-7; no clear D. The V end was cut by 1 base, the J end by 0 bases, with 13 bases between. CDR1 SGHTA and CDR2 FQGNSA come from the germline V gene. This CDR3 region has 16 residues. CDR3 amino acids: CASSLVSSQDSYEQYF. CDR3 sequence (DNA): TGTGCCAGCAGCTTAGTGAGCTCTCAAGACTCCTACGAGCAGTACTTC.

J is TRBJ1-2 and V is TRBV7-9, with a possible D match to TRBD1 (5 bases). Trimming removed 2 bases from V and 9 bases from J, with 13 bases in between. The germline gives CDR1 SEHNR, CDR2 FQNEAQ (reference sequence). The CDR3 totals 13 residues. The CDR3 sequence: CASSLSQGVSYTF. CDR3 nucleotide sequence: TGTGCCAGCAGCTTATCCCAGGGTGTTAGCTACACCTTC.